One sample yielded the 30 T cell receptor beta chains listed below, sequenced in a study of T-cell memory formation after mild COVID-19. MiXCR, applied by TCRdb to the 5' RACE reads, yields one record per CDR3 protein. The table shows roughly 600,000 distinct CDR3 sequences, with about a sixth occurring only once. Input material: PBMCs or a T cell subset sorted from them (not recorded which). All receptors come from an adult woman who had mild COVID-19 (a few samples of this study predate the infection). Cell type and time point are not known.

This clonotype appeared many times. CDR3 loop: CASSLAGSGGAYEQYF. Written as DNA, the CDR3 is TGTGCCAGCAGTTTAGCCGGGAGCGGGGGGGCTTACGAGCAGTACTTC. The chain employs TRBV12-3 or TRBV12-4 and TRBJ2-7; TRBD2 aligns across 10 bases. The CDR3 covers 16 residues. J was trimmed by 4 bases and V by 0 bases; bases with no gene match: 6.

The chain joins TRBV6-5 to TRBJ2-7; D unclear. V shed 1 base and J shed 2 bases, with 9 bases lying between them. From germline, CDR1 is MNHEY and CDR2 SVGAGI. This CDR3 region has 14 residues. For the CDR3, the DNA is TGTGCCAGCAGTTACTTCAGTCGAACCTACGAGCAGTACTTC. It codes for CASSYFSRTYEQYF.

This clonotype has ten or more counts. In nucleotides, the CDR3 is TGTGCCAGCAGCCAAGATCTCAGGGAGACCCAGTACTTC. Translation: CASSQDLRETQYF. The chain uses TRBV4-2 and TRBJ2-5; no clear D. Trimming took 0 bases from V and 5 from J, leaving 7 bases between them. The germline CDR1 and CDR2 sequences are LGHNA and YNFKEQ. CDR3 length: 13 amino acids.

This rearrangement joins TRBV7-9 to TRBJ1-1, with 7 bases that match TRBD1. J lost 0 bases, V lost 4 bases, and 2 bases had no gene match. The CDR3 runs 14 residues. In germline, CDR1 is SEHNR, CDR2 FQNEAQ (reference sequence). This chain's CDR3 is CASSSRGVNTEAFF. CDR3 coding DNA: TGTGCCAGCAGCTCCAGGGGGGTGAACACTGAAGCTTTCTTT.

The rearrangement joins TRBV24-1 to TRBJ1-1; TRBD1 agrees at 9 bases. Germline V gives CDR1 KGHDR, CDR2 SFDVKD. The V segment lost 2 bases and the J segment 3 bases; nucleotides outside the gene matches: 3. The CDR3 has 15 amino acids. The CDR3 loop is CATSDSRTGDTEAFF. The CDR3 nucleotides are TGTGCCACCAGTGATTCGAGGACAGGGGACACTGAAGCTTTCTTT.

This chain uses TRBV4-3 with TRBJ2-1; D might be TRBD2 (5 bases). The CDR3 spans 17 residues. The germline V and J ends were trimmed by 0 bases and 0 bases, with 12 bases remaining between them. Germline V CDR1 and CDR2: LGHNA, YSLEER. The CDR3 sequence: CASSQDLRRISYNEQFF. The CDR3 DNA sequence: TGCGCCAGCAGCCAAGACCTAAGGAGGATCTCCTACAATGAGCAGTTCTTC.

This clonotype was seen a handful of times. The CDR3 loop reads CSARSKASARIDQETQYF. In DNA form, the CDR3 reads TGCAGTGCTAGAAGCAAAGCTAGCGCCCGAATAGATCAAGAGACCCAGTACTTC. V gene TRBV20-1 combines with J gene TRBJ2-5, with D maybe TRBD2 (6 bases). Trimming shortened V by 2 bases and J by 2 bases, and 24 bases separated the two germline ends. Germline V gene data show CDR1 as DFQATT and CDR2 as SNEGSKA (reference sequence). The CDR3 totals 18 residues.

The CDR3 sequence: CASSGQDYEQYF. Here the CDR3 DNA reads TGTGCCAGCAGCGGACAGGACTACGAGCAGTACTTC. The rearrangement uses TRBV6-5 and TRBJ2-7; 7 bases match TRBD1. CDR3 length equals 12 residues. Germline loops: CDR1 MNHEY, CDR2 SVGAGI. The trim removed 6 bases at V and 3 bases at J, leaving 2 bases unmatched.

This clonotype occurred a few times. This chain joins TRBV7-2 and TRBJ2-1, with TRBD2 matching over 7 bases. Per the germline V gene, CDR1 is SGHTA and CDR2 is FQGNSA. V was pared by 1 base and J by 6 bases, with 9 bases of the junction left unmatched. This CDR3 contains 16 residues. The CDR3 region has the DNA TGTGCCAGCAGCTTAGTTTCTGCGGGAGTCCGCAATGAGCAGTTCTTC. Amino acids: CASSLVSAGVRNEQFF.

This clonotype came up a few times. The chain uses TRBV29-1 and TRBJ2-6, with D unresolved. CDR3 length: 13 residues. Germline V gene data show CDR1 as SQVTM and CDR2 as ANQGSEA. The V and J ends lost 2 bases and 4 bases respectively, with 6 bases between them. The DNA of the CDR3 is TGCAGCGTTGAATTCGGCGGGGCCAACGTCCTGACTTTC. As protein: CSVEFGGANVLTF.

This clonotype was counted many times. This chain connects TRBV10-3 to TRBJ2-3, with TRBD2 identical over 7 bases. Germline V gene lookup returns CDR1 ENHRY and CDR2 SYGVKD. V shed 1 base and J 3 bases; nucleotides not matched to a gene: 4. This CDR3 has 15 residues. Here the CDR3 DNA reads TGTGCCATCAGTGAGTTGCCGGGGGGAACAGATACGCAGTATTTT. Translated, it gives CAISELPGGTDTQYF.

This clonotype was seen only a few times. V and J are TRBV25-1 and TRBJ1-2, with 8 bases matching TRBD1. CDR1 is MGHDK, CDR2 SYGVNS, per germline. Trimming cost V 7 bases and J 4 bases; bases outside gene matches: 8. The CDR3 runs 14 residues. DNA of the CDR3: TGTGCCAGCAACGCCGGGACAGGCGCCTATGGCTACACCTTC. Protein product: CASNAGTGAYGYTF.

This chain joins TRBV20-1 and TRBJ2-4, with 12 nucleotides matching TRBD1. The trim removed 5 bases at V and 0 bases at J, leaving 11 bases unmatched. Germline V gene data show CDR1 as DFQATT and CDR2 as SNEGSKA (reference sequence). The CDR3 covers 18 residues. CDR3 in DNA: TGCAGTGCTGCCGGGACAGGGGGCTACCTAACAGCCAAAAACATTCAGTACTTC. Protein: CSAAGTGGYLTAKNIQYF.

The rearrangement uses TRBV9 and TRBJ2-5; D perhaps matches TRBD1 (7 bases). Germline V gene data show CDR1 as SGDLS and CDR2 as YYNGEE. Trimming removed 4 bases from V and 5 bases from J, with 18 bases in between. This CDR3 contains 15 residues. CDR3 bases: TGTGCCAGCAGCCCCACCAGGGGGGCCGGTGAGACCCAGTACTTC. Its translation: CASSPTRGAGETQYF. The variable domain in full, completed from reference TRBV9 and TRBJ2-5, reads DSGVTQTPKHLITATGQRVTLRCSPRSGDLSVYWYQQSLDQGLQFLIQYYNGEERAKGNILERFSAQQFPDLHSELNLSSLELGDSALYFCASSPTRGAGETQYFGPGTRLLVL.

CDR3 residues: CASTLGEALGPYEQYF. The CDR3, as DNA: TGTGCCAGCACCCTGGGGGAGGCCCTAGGACCCTACGAGCAGTACTTC. This chain uses TRBV12-3 or TRBV12-4 with TRBJ2-7; tentative D call: TRBD2 (6 bases). V was pared by 7 bases and J by 2 bases, with 21 bases between. The CDR3 extends over 16 amino acids.

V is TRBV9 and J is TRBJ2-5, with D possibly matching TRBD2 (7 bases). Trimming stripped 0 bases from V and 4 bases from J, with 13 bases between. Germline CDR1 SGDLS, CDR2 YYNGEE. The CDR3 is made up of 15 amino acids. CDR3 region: CASSVGGGGGETQYF. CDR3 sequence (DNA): TGTGCCAGCAGCGTAGGAGGGGGGGGAGGAGAGACCCAGTACTTC.

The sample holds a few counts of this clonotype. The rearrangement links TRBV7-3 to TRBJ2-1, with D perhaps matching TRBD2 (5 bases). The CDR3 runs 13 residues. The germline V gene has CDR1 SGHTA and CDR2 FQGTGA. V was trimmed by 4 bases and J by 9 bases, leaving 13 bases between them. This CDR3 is CASSSDSVAEQFF. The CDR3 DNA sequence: TGTGCCAGCAGCTCGGACTCGGTCGCTGAGCAGTTCTTC. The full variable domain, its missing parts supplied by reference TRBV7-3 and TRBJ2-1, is GAGVSQTPSNKVTEKGKYVELRCDPISGHTALYWYRQSLGQGPEFLIYFQGTGAADDSGLPNDRFFAVRPEGSVSTLKIQRTERGDSAVYLCASSSDSVAEQFFGPGTRLTVL.

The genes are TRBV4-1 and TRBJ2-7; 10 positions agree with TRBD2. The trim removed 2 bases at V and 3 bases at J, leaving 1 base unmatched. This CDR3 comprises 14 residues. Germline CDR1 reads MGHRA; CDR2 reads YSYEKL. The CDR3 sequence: CASSQRTSGYEQYF. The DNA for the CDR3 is TGCGCCAGCAGCCAAAGGACTAGCGGCTACGAGCAGTACTTC.

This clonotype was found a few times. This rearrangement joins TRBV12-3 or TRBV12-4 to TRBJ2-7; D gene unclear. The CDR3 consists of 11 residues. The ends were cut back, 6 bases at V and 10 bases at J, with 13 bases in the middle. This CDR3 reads CASSNPRVQYF. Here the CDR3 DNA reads TGTGCCAGCAGCAACCCTAGGGTCCAGTACTTC.

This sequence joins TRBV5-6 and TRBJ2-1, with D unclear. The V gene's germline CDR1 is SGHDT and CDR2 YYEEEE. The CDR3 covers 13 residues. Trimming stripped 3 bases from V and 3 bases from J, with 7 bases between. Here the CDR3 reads CASSYDNYNEQFF. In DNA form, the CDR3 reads TGTGCCAGCAGCTATGACAACTACAATGAGCAGTTCTTC. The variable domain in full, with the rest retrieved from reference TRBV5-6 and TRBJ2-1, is DAGVTQSPTHLIKTRGQQVTLRCSPKSGHDTVSWYQQALGQGPQFIFQYYEEEERQRGNFPDRFSGHQFPNYSSELNVNALLLGDSALYLCASSYDNYNEQFFGPGTRLTVL.

The CDR3 region is CASSLPGREGRTDTQYF. The CDR3 bases are TGTGCCAGCAGCCTCCCGGGGCGGGAGGGCCGGACAGATACGCAGTATTTT. The rearrangement links TRBV5-5 to TRBJ2-3, with TRBD2 matching over 9 bases. V trimming: 4 bases; J trimming: 3 bases; junction bases outside the gene matches: 12. CDR1 and CDR2 (germline): SGHKS, YYEKEE (reference sequence). The CDR3 is 17 amino acids. The variable domain in full, with the rest retrieved from reference TRBV5-5 and TRBJ2-3, is DAGVTQSPTHLIKTRGQQVTLRCSPISGHKSVSWYQQVLGQGPQFIFQYYEKEERGRGNFPDRFSARQFPNYSSELNVNALLLGDSALYLCASSLPGREGRTDTQYFGPGTRLTVL.

CDR3 sequence (DNA): TGTGCCAGCAGTTTGGGGGGTTTGGGTGAAGCTTTCTTT. Encoded protein: CASSLGGLGEAFF. This chain uses TRBV12-3 or TRBV12-4 with TRBJ1-1, with D possibly matching TRBD1 (5 bases). V shed 3 bases and J shed 7 bases, with 12 bases lying between them. This CDR3 is 13 amino acids long.

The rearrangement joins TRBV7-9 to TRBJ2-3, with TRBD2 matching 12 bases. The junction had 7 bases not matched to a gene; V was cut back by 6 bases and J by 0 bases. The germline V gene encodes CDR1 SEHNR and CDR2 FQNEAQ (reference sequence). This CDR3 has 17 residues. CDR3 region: CASRPTSGSTSTDTQYF. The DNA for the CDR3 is TGTGCCAGCAGACCGACTAGCGGGAGCACTAGCACAGATACGCAGTATTTT.

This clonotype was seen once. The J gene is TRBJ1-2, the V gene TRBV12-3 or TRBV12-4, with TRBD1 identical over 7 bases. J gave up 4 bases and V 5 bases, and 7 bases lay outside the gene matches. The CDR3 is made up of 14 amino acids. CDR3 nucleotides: TGTGCCAGCAGTCCCTTGGGGGACAGCTATGGCTACACCTTC. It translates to CASSPLGDSYGYTF.

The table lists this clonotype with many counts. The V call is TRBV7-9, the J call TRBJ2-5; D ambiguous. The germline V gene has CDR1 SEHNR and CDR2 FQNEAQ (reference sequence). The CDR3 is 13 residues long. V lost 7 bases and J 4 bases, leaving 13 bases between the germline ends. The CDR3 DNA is TGTGCCAGCACCCCGCTAGGTGGAGAGACCCAGTACTTC. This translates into CASTPLGGETQYF.

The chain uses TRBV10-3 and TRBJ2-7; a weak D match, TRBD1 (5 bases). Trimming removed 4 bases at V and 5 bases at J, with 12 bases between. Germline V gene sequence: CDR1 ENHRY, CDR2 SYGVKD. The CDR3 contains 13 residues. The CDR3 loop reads CAISVYRFDEQYF. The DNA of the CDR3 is TGTGCCATCAGTGTCTACAGGTTTGACGAGCAGTACTTC.

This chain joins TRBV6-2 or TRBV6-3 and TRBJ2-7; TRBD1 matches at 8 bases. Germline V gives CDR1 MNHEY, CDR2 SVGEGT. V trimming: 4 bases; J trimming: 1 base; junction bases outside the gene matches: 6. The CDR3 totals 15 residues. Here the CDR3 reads CASSSFGQGSYEQYF. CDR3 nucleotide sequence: TGTGCCAGCAGTTCGTTTGGACAGGGTTCCTACGAGCAGTACTTC.

Written as DNA, the CDR3 is TGTGCCAGCGGCCGGTCCTATAATTCACCCCTCCACTTT. This gives the protein CASGRSYNSPLHF. The chain recombines TRBV18 with TRBJ1-6, with D hard to call. Looked up from germline, CDR1 is KGHSH and CDR2 is LQKENI. This CDR3 has 13 residues. The germline V and J ends were trimmed by 8 bases and 1 base, with 6 bases remaining between them.

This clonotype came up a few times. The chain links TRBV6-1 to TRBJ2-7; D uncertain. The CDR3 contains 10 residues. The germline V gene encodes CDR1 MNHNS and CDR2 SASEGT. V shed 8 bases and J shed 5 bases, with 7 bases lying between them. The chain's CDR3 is CASRWDEQYF. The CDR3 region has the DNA TGTGCCAGCCGGTGGGACGAGCAGTACTTC.

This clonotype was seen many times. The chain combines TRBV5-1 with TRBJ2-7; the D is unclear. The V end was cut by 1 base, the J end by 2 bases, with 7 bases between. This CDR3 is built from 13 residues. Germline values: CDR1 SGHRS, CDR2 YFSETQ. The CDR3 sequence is CASSLYAAYEQYF. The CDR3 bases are TGCGCCAGCAGCTTGTATGCGGCCTACGAGCAGTACTTC.